The 9 T cell receptor beta chains listed next were all sequenced from one sample in a study of blood T cell repertoires in COVID-19. The protocol was immunoSEQ multiplex PCR, while the TCRdb copy is restricted to in-frame clones and leaves out a portion. The sample includes about 16,000 clones, 85% to 95% of them seen just once. The sample taken for sequencing was peripheral blood. These receptors originate from a human donor in a cohort sampled during active COVID-19.

V gene TRBV10-3 combines with J gene TRBJ1-2; D is uncertain. The CDR3 contains 12 residues. CDR1 and CDR2 from the germline V gene are ENHRY and SYGVKD. V lost 0 bases and J lost 8, with 7 bases in between. The CDR3 DNA is TGTGCCATCAGTGAGTCGGTTCTAGGCTACACCTTC. Protein: CAISESVLGYTF.

The rearrangement joins TRBV24-1 to TRBJ2-3; 7 bases line up with TRBD2. Germline CDR1 is KGHDR and CDR2 is SFDVKD. The V segment lost 6 bases and the J segment 5 bases; nucleotides outside the gene matches: 10. The CDR3 runs to 15 residues. Here the CDR3 DNA reads TGTGCCACCAGTCCCCGGGGGGTGGATGGAGATACGCAGTATTTT. Encoded protein: CATSPRGVDGDTQYF.

This sequence joins TRBV6-6 and TRBJ1-5; tentatively, D is TRBD1 (5 bases). The germline V and J ends were trimmed by 5 bases and 3 bases, with 14 bases remaining between them. The CDR3 is made up of 15 amino acids. The germline CDR1 and CDR2 sequences are MNHNY and SVGAGI (reference sequence). The CDR3 protein is CASSQIDSYNQPQHF. DNA for the CDR3: TGTGCCAGCAGTCAAATCGACAGTTACAATCAGCCCCAGCATTTT.

The chain uses TRBV27 and TRBJ1-2; D is possibly TRBD1 (6 bases). Germline lookup yields CDR1 MNHEY and CDR2 SMNVEV (reference sequence). The V end lost 8 bases, the J end lost 4 bases, and 17 bases lay between the germline ends. The CDR3 is 14 residues long. Here the CDR3 DNA reads TGTGCCAGCGGCATGGGAGGGACACGCTATGGCTACACCTTC. Translated: CASGMGGTRYGYTF.

The chain links TRBV12-3 or TRBV12-4 to TRBJ1-5; no firm D call. V shed 7 bases and J shed 5 bases, with 12 bases lying between them. This CDR3 comprises 13 residues. CDR3 sequence (DNA): TGTGCCAGCAATGGGGAGGGAGATCAGCCCCAGCATTTT. This encodes CASNGEGDQPQHF.

The V and J genes are TRBV6-5 and TRBJ1-1; 11 bases agree with TRBD1. Germline CDR1 and CDR2: MNHEY and SVGAGI. CDR3 length equals 14 residues. J was trimmed by 6 bases and V by 8 bases; bases with no gene match: 8. As DNA, the CDR3 is TGTGCCAGCGGCGGGGACAGGGGGATGGCTGAAGCTTTCTTT. It yields the protein CASGGDRGMAEAFF.

The V call is TRBV11-2, the J call TRBJ2-3; D not resolved. In germline, CDR1 is SGHAT, CDR2 FQNNGV. The V end was cut by 5 bases, the J end by 2 bases, with 20 bases between. This CDR3 comprises 17 residues. CDR3 residues: CASSPRRSNRSTDTQYF. The CDR3 DNA follows: TGTGCCAGCAGCCCCAGGCGATCAAACAGATCCACAGATACGCAGTATTTT.

This chain connects TRBV28 to TRBJ2-4, with D possibly matching TRBD1 (6 bases). The CDR3 totals 14 residues. V dropped 3 bases and J dropped 3 bases, with 9 bases sitting between them. Germline-derived CDR1 and CDR2 are MDHEN and SYDVKM. CDR3 residues: CASSLRGNKNIQYF. CDR3 bases: TGTGCCAGCAGTTTGAGGGGGAACAAAAACATTCAGTACTTC. Based on the CDR3 plus reference TRBV28 and TRBJ2-4, the full variable domain is DVKVTQSSRYLVKRTGEKVFLECVQDMDHENMFWYRQDPGLGLRLIYFSYDVKMKEKGDIPEGYSVSREKKERFSLILESASTNQTSMYLCASSLRGNKNIQYFGAGTRLSVL.

This chain connects TRBV5-4 to TRBJ1-1, with TRBD1 identical over 7 bases. The CDR3 consists of 15 residues. CDR1 SGHNT and CDR2 YYREEE come from the germline V gene (reference sequence). V was clipped by 5 bases and J by 1 base; unmatched bases: 8. CDR3 sequence reads: CASSSRQGQNTEAFF. The CDR3 nucleotides are TGTGCCAGCAGTTCCCGACAGGGCCAGAACACTGAAGCTTTCTTT. The full variable domain, in which reference TRBV5-4 and TRBJ1-1 provide the parts outside the CDR3, is ETGVTQSPTHLIKTRGQQVTLRCSSQSGHNTVSWYQQALGQGPQFIFQYYREEENGRGNFPPRFSGLQFPNYSSELNVNALELDDSALYLCASSSRQGQNTEAFFGQGTRLTVV.